This T cell receptor beta chain was recovered during a study of T cell repertoires in aging, cancer and after chemotherapy. Across the whole study: Over several months to years, re-sampled healthy donor repertoires clearly shared clones. The full dataset contained roughly 8.8 million TCR reads. Study observations and caveats: Untreated cancer patients had significantly lower blood TCR diversity than age-matched healthy donors. The repertoire data cannot show anything about immunological memory following chemotherapy.

In regard to this clonotype: The target antigen is unknown.

TRB rearrangements spanning V, D and J were amplified using mixed TRB-A/B primers. Using its own MiXCR run on the multiplex PCR reads, TCRdb lists one record per CDR3 protein. The sample lists fewer than 12,000 distinct CDR3 sequences; about 31% were seen once. Amplification of TCR beta used genomic DNA extracted from peripheral blood. V was clipped by 2 bases and J by 6 bases, with 11 bases between them. Germline V gene lookup returns CDR1 SGHNT and CDR2 YENEEA. The CDR3 has 14 residues. The sequence came from a human donor in good health. This rearrangement joins TRBV11-3 to TRBJ1-5; D remains unclear. Sequences were obtained from blood. Here the CDR3 reads CASSLQSGSQPQHF. The CDR3 coding sequence is TGTGCCAGCAGCTTACAGAGTGGGTCTCAGCCCCAGCATTTT.